This T cell receptor (beta chain) emerged from a study of control samples from healthy donors and cancer patients (dated by TCRdb to the early 2020s). The CDR3 holds 13 amino acids from the cysteine to the phenylalanine. Just the 39-base CDR3 DNA is kept, in frame starting at base 1. The germline V and J ends show losses of 4 bases and 7 bases respectively, and no gene match explains 5 bases of the junction. The germline V gene supplies CDR1 ENHRY and CDR2 SYGVKD. On this clone itself: Which antigen it targets is not known. Qualities for individual bases were not recorded, and no much larger clone is one base off.

The library was built by means of the immunoSEQ multiplex PCR assay. The clones in this table, taken by TCRdb from immuneACCESS, are in-frame only. Not every clone is retained; where verified, under half of the shortfall comes from an unresolved V gene, and the cause of the rest is unknown. Here the sample has 70,000 or so clones; over 70% occur a single time. The ten largest clonotypes hold approximately 30% of the sample. The source material was blood. The rearranged segments are TRBV10-3 and TRBJ2-5, and 8 junctional nucleotides match TRBD1. The receptor comes from a man between 50 and 59 years old in good health. This receptor carries the CDR3 CAISGTGSVTQYF. The nucleotide sequence is TGTGCCATCAGTGGGACAGGGTCGGTGACCCAGTACTTC.